The 19 T cell receptor beta chains below come from one sample, sequenced in a study of control samples from healthy donors and cancer patients. TCRdb's table, derived via immunoSEQ multiplex PCR, lists solely in-frame clones and lacks some. Here the sample spans about 120,000 clones, more than 85% being singletons. Sequencing used PBMCs. The source of these receptors is a man aged 50-59 years with head and neck cancer.

The chain recombines TRBV6-5 with TRBJ1-2; D is undetermined. Germline CDR1 MNHEY, CDR2 SVGAGI. The V gene lost 6 bases and the J gene lost 4 bases, with 6 bases spanning the gap. This CDR3 has 11 amino acids. CDR3 sequence (DNA): TGTGCCAGCAGGGGTCCCTATGGCTACACCTTC. The encoded protein is CASRGPYGYTF.

This rearrangement joins TRBV6-2 or TRBV6-3 to TRBJ1-1, with D perhaps TRBD1 (6 bases). V was pared by 0 bases and J by 6 bases, with 11 bases between. Germline-derived CDR1 and CDR2 are MNHEY and SVGEGT. The CDR3 is made up of 14 amino acids. CDR3 sequence reads: CASSYSARGPEAFF. The CDR3 DNA is TGTGCCAGCAGTTACTCTGCCAGGGGCCCTGAAGCTTTCTTT.

The gene calls are TRBV2 and TRBJ1-2; D is unclear. The CDR3 loop spans 10 amino acids. The V gene lost 5 bases and the J gene lost 5 bases, with 3 bases spanning the gap. CDR1 and CDR2 (germline): SNHLY, FYNNEI. CDR3: CASSLYGYTF. For the CDR3, the DNA is TGTGCCAGCAGTCTTTATGGCTACACCTTC. The full variable domain, completed using reference TRBV2 and TRBJ1-2, is EPEVTQTPSHQVTQMGQEVILRCVPISNHLYFYWYRQILGQKVEFLVSFYNNEISEKSEIFDDQFSVERPDGSNFTLKIRSTKLEDSAMYFCASSLYGYTFGSGTRLTVV.

This sequence joins TRBV5-5 and TRBJ2-7; D is perhaps TRBD2 (5 bases). V shed 0 bases and J shed 7 bases, with 14 bases lying between them. The CDR3 extends over 14 amino acids. The germline gives CDR1 SGHKS, CDR2 YYEKEE (reference sequence). The CDR3 protein is CASSLERPWEEQYF. The CDR3 DNA is TGTGCCAGCAGCTTGGAACGACCCTGGGAGGAGCAGTACTTC.

CDR3 amino acids: CASSPFLQPSPLHF. As DNA, the CDR3 is TGTGCCAGCAGTCCCTTCTTACAGCCGTCGCCCCTCCACTTT. The chain combines TRBV6-2 or TRBV6-3 with TRBJ1-6; no clear D. This CDR3 is built from 14 residues. The V and J ends lost 5 bases and 13 bases respectively, with 18 bases between them. Germline V gene data show CDR1 as MNHEY and CDR2 as SVGEGT.

The genes are TRBV11-3 and TRBJ2-1; D remains ambiguous. There are 12 residues in the CDR3. CDR1 is SGHNT and CDR2 is YENEEA in the germline V gene. Trimming removed 8 bases at V and 9 bases at J, with 14 bases between. The CDR3 reads CASSAEGAEQFF. DNA for the CDR3: TGTGCCAGCTCCGCCGAAGGAGCTGAGCAGTTCTTC. The entire variable domain, with the rest obtained from reference TRBV11-3 and TRBJ2-1, is as follows: EAGVVQSPRYKIIEKKQPVAFWCNPISGHNTLYWYLQNLGQGPELLIRYENEEAVDDSQLPKDRFSAERLKGVDSTLKIQPAELGDSAVYLCASSAEGAEQFFGPGTRLTVL.

The chain joins TRBV4-1 to TRBJ2-7; the D is unclear. Between the trimmed V and J ends, which lost 3 bases and 2 bases, there was a span of 11 bases. The CDR3 is made up of 14 amino acids. Germline loops: CDR1 MGHRA, CDR2 YSYEKL. The CDR3 DNA reads TGCGCCAGCAGCCACCCGGGTCTAACCTACGAGCAGTACTTC. Protein: CASSHPGLTYEQYF.

The chain joins TRBV5-5 to TRBJ1-4; D uncertain. This CDR3 contains 14 residues. Trimming stripped 2 bases from V and 0 bases from J, with 5 bases between. The V gene's germline CDR1 is SGHKS and CDR2 YYEKEE (reference sequence). The CDR3 sequence: CASSLGATNEKLFF. Written as DNA, the CDR3 is TGTGCCAGCAGCTTAGGAGCAACTAATGAAAAACTGTTTTTT.

This rearrangement joins TRBV29-1 to TRBJ1-2; 8 nucleotides match TRBD1. Germline V gene lookup returns CDR1 SQVTM and CDR2 ANQGSEA. The V segment lost 3 bases and the J segment 3 bases; nucleotides outside the gene matches: 3. This CDR3 has 13 residues. CDR3: CSVEDRAYYGYTF. CDR3 nucleotides: TGCAGCGTTGAGGACAGGGCCTACTATGGCTACACCTTC.

This chain connects TRBV6-5 to TRBJ1-1; D unresolved. CDR1 and CDR2 from the germline V gene are MNHEY and SVGAGI. The CDR3 loop spans 13 amino acids. With 4 bases removed from V and 7 bases from J, the gap between germline ends came to 13 bases. Here the CDR3 DNA reads TGTGCCAGCAGTTTCAGTAGCGGAGTTGAAGCTTTCTTT. Protein: CASSFSSGVEAFF.

The chain carries TRBV3-1 (or the pseudogene TRBV3-2) and TRBJ2-2, with D perhaps assigned TRBD1 or TRBD2 (5 bases each). This CDR3 contains 14 residues. Trimming removed 3 bases at V and 6 bases at J, with 11 bases between. Germline loops: CDR1 LGHDT, CDR2 YNNKEL (reference sequence). The chain's CDR3 is CASSQVRGAGELFF. The CDR3 DNA follows: TGTGCCAGCAGCCAGGTCAGAGGGGCCGGGGAGCTGTTTTTT.

The rearrangement uses TRBV3-1 (or the pseudogene TRBV3-2) and TRBJ1-2, with 7 bases that match TRBD1. With 2 bases clipped from V and 8 bases from J, the junction kept 8 bases outside the gene matches. The CDR3 covers 14 residues. The germline V gene has CDR1 LGHDT and CDR2 YNNKEL (reference sequence). CDR3 sequence: CASSQRGGGSGYTF. The CDR3 region has the DNA TGTGCCAGCAGCCAAAGGGGAGGGGGCAGCGGCTACACCTTC.

The chain is built from TRBV28 and TRBJ1-1; D not certain. V was pared by 2 bases and J by 9 bases, with 7 bases between. There are 11 residues in the CDR3. Per the germline V gene, CDR1 is MDHEN and CDR2 is SYDVKM. CDR3 protein: CASSLAVKAFF. Written as DNA, the CDR3 is TGTGCCAGCAGTTTAGCAGTGAAAGCTTTCTTT.

The V and J genes are TRBV3-1 (or the pseudogene TRBV3-2) and TRBJ2-1; TRBD1 agrees at 9 bases. The CDR3 is made up of 15 amino acids. CDR1 is LGHDT, CDR2 YNNKEL, per germline (reference sequence). The V gene end was trimmed by 6 bases and the J gene end by 7 bases; junction bases not matched to a gene: 10. The CDR3 region is CASSQTGGASNEQFF. The CDR3 DNA sequence: TGTGCCAGCAGTCAAACAGGGGGCGCATCTAATGAGCAGTTCTTC.

The genes are TRBV20-1 and TRBJ2-3, with D perhaps TRBD2 (6 bases). Germline V CDR1 and CDR2: DFQATT, SNEGSKA (reference sequence). Trimming took 4 bases from V and 8 from J, leaving 10 bases between them. This CDR3 comprises 11 residues. The DNA for the CDR3 is TGCAGTGCTACTCCTAGCGCTACGCAGTATTTT. Translating gives CSATPSATQYF.

This chain connects TRBV4-1 to TRBJ1-5, with D possibly TRBD1 on 5 matching bases. Looked up from germline, CDR1 is MGHRA and CDR2 is YSYEKL. The CDR3 has 15 residues. V lost 4 bases, J lost 6 bases, and 16 bases lay in between. The CDR3 sequence is CASSLTGSTGQPQHF. CDR3 nucleotide sequence: TGCGCCAGCAGCCTTACAGGTTCGACGGGTCAGCCCCAGCATTTT.

This clone came up once. The chain has TRBV7-2 and TRBJ2-5; D ambiguous. This CDR3 spans 14 amino acids. Per the germline V gene, CDR1 is SGHTA and CDR2 is FQGNSA. V lost 2 bases and J lost 3, with 10 bases in between. The CDR3 spells CASSLIAEKETQYF. The CDR3 region has the DNA TGTGCCAGCAGCTTAATCGCTGAGAAAGAGACCCAGTACTTC.

V is TRBV27 and J is TRBJ2-7; the match to TRBD1 covers 10 bases. The CDR3 is 15 residues long. The J segment lost 5 bases and the V segment lost 3 bases, leaving 7 bases of the junction unmatched. The V gene's germline CDR1 is MNHEY and CDR2 SMNVEV (reference sequence). The CDR3 sequence: CASSFRQGAVHEQYF. The CDR3 coding sequence is TGTGCCAGCAGTTTTCGACAGGGGGCGGTCCACGAGCAGTACTTC.

The CDR3: CASSYSPSHEQYF. Written as DNA, the CDR3 is TGTGCCAGCAGTTACTCGCCATCGCACGAGCAGTACTTC. The J gene is TRBJ2-7, the V gene TRBV6-5; no definite D call. The CDR3 runs to 13 residues. Germline CDR1 reads MNHEY; CDR2 reads SVGAGI. The germline V and J ends were trimmed by 0 bases and 5 bases, with 8 bases remaining between them.